Presented here are 29 T cell receptor beta chains from one specimen sequenced in a study. This sample was sequenced with an Illumina MiSeq. TCRdb ran its own pipeline on the public reads, namely fastp trimming at Q25 and MiXCR clone calling, and kept in-frame beta chains. Each record represents a unique CDR3 protein, reported with the most common genes and DNA among its rows. This sample gives 3,600 or so distinct CDR3 sequences in total; 9.8% of them show up just once. Around 6% of the sample comes from the top ten. Material: CD4+ T cells from synovial fluid. The receptors here all came from a human donor with rheumatoid arthritis.

In this sample, this clonotype is medium-sized (0.01 to 0.1%). The chain combines TRBV10-2 with TRBJ2-5; TRBD2 matches at 7 bases. Germline CDR1 WSHSY, CDR2 SAAADI. The CDR3 is 15 amino acids. With V trimmed by 0 bases and J by 1 base, 2 bases remained unmatched. This CDR3 is CASSESGTIQETQYF. The CDR3 nucleotides read TGCGCCAGCAGTGAGTCGGGGACTATCCAAGAGACCCAGTACTTC.

The sample holds one count of this clonotype. A much bigger clone sits one base away, suggesting this may be a read error. As DNA, the CDR3 is TGTGCCAGCAGCTTGGGGGAGACCTATGGCTACACCTTC. This translates into CASSLGETYGYTF. The rearrangement uses TRBV7-2 and TRBJ1-2; D perhaps matches TRBD1 (5 bases). Germline V lookup: CDR1 SGHTA, CDR2 FQGNSA. This CDR3 is 13 amino acids long. Trimming shortened V by 3 bases and J by 4 bases, and 9 bases separated the two germline ends.

V gene TRBV7-2 combines with J gene TRBJ2-2; D is possibly TRBD1 (6 bases). V lost 0 bases and J 4 bases, leaving 9 bases between the germline ends. Germline V gene lookup returns CDR1 SGHTA and CDR2 FQGNSA. The CDR3 runs to 15 residues. The CDR3 coding sequence is TGTGCCAGCAGCTTAGCAGGACAGCCCACCGGGGAGCTGTTTTTT. This gives the protein CASSLAGQPTGELFF.

A note on this clonotype: A read error may explain this, as a much larger clone is one base away. The chain is built from TRBV20-1 and TRBJ2-1; D ambiguous. This CDR3 has 12 amino acids. Germline V gene lookup returns CDR1 DFQATT and CDR2 SNEGSKA (reference sequence). V was clipped by 2 bases and J by 9 bases, with 11 bases between them. CDR3 in DNA: TGCAGTGCTAGACAGTGCGATGGTGAGCAGTTCTTC. Translated, it gives CSARQCDGEQFF.

In its sample, this clonotype ranks as medium-sized. The V and J genes are TRBV20-1 and TRBJ2-7; D ambiguous. The CDR3 has 12 residues. The V end lost 3 bases, the J end lost 4 bases, and 10 bases lay between the germline ends. The V gene's germline CDR1 is DFQATT and CDR2 SNEGSKA (reference sequence). The CDR3 bases are TGCAGTGCTAGTCTATCTACTTACGAGCAGTACTTC. Translated, it gives CSASLSTYEQYF.

The table lists this clonotype with many counts. The rearrangement joins TRBV19 to TRBJ2-7; 7 nucleotides match TRBD2. The CDR3 spans 12 residues. V lost 4 bases and J lost 5; bases outside the gene matches: 2. The V gene's germline CDR1 is LNHDA and CDR2 SQIVND (reference sequence). CDR3 DNA: TGTGCCAGTAGTAGCGGGAGCCACGAGCAGTACTTC. It encodes CASSSGSHEQYF.

The chain couples TRBV6-2 or TRBV6-3 to TRBJ1-4; maybe TRBD1 (5 bases). In germline, CDR1 is MNHEY, CDR2 SVGEGT. The V gene lost 6 bases and the J gene lost 3 bases, with 14 bases spanning the gap. The CDR3 extends over 15 amino acids. Written as DNA, the CDR3 is TGTGCCAGCAGCCGGGGCCGGCTGCCTAATGAAAAACTGTTTTTT. Its protein product is CASSRGRLPNEKLFF.

By share of the sample, this clonotype is medium-sized (0.01 to 0.1%). This chain connects TRBV30 to TRBJ2-1; the match to TRBD2 covers 7 bases. The ends lost 0 bases at V and 2 bases at J; junction bases unmatched: 7. Germline V gives CDR1 GTSNPN, CDR2 SVGIG (reference sequence). The CDR3 extends over 16 amino acids. CDR3 residues: CAWSVGASGPYNEQFF. The CDR3 DNA reads TGTGCCTGGAGTGTAGGGGCTAGCGGACCCTACAATGAGCAGTTCTTC.

Relative to its sample, this clonotype is medium-sized. V is TRBV20-1 and J is TRBJ1-4; D not resolved. CDR3 size: 13 residues. V lost 3 bases to trimming and J lost 8 bases, with 13 bases between them. Germline V gene lookup returns CDR1 DFQATT and CDR2 SNEGSKA (reference sequence). DNA of the CDR3: TGCAGTGCTAGTGAGGCGGGAGGGGAAAAACTGTTTTTT. Translated, it gives CSASEAGGEKLFF.

This clonotype was seen many times. The chain recombines TRBV20-1 with TRBJ2-7, with 8 nucleotides matching TRBD2. Germline V gene lookup returns CDR1 DFQATT and CDR2 SNEGSKA (reference sequence). Trimming took 2 bases from V and 2 from J; bases not matched to a gene: 5. CDR3 size: 14 residues. The CDR3 spells CSARLAGSPYEQYF. The CDR3 DNA is TGCAGTGCTAGACTAGCGGGTTCCCCCTACGAGCAGTACTTC.

This clonotype was found many times. V is TRBV27 and J is TRBJ2-7, with 11 bases aligning to TRBD2. Germline V gene lookup returns CDR1 MNHEY and CDR2 SMNVEV (reference sequence). The CDR3 length is 13 residues. With V trimmed by 7 bases and J by 5 bases, 4 bases remained unmatched. This CDR3 reads CASTSGRFHEQYF. For the CDR3, the DNA is TGTGCCAGCACTAGCGGGAGGTTCCACGAGCAGTACTTC.

About this clonotype itself: A much larger clone is a single base away; this may be a read error. The chain couples TRBV7-9 to TRBJ2-7; 7 positions match TRBD2. V gave up 4 bases and J gave up 3 bases; unmatched junction bases: 9. Germline V CDR1 and CDR2: SEHNR, FQNEAQ (reference sequence). The CDR3 consists of 15 residues. The chain's CDR3 is CASSWGGIPDYEQYF. CDR3 coding DNA: TGTGCCAGCAGCTGGGGGGGGATTCCGGACTACGAGCAGTACTTC.

This clonotype was counted between two and nine times. The chain is built from TRBV7-3 and TRBJ2-3; the match to TRBD2 covers 12 bases. The CDR3 runs 15 residues. The V and J ends lost 5 bases and 4 bases, in that order; junction bases with no gene match: 4. Per the germline V gene, CDR1 is SGHTA and CDR2 is FQGTGA. DNA for the CDR3: TGTGCCAGCAGCCGGACTAGCGGGATCCCAGATACGCAGTATTTT. This gives the protein CASSRTSGIPDTQYF. The entire variable domain, with the rest obtained from reference TRBV7-3 and TRBJ2-3, is as follows: GAGVSQTPSNKVTEKGKYVELRCDPISGHTALYWYRQSLGQGPEFLIYFQGTGAADDSGLPNDRFFAVRPEGSVSTLKIQRTERGDSAVYLCASSRTSGIPDTQYFGPGTRLTVL.

Many counts were recorded for this clonotype. The chain carries TRBV29-1 and TRBJ2-1; no reliable D call. CDR1 SQVTM and CDR2 ANQGSEA come from the germline V gene. This CDR3 spans 12 amino acids. The ends were cut back, 3 bases at V and 10 bases at J, with 13 bases in the middle. CDR3 DNA: TGCAGCGTTGAGGAAGGTAGGATAGAGCAGTTCTTC. Amino acids: CSVEEGRIEQFF.

By sample fraction, this clonotype is medium-sized. The rearrangement uses TRBV20-1 and TRBJ2-1; 11 nucleotides align to TRBD2. The germline CDR1 and CDR2 sequences are DFQATT and SNEGSKA (reference sequence). This CDR3 has 15 residues. Trimming removed 5 bases from V and 7 bases from J; junction bases left unmatched: 10. The chain's CDR3 is CSAASGLAGLNEQFF. The CDR3 DNA follows: TGCAGTGCTGCTTCCGGACTAGCGGGTCTTAATGAGCAGTTCTTC.

Within the sample, this clonotype is medium-sized (0.01 to 0.1%). The rearrangement links TRBV7-8 to TRBJ1-3, with 7 bases aligning to TRBD1. The germline V gene encodes CDR1 SGHVS and CDR2 FQNEAQ. The V and J ends lost 3 bases and 0 bases, in that order; junction bases with no gene match: 5. This CDR3 is built from 16 residues. The CDR3 bases are TGTGCCAGCAGCTTGGGGACAGCGAACTCTGGAAACACCATATATTTT. It yields the protein CASSLGTANSGNTIYF. Supplemented by reference TRBV7-8 and TRBJ1-3, the full variable domain reads GAGVSQSPRYKVAKRGQDVALRCDPISGHVSLFWYQQALGQGPEFLTYFQNEAQLDKSGLPSDRFFAERPEGSVSTLKIQRTQQEDSAVYLCASSLGTANSGNTIYFGEGSWLTVV.

This clonotype is judged medium-sized. The chain links TRBV4-1 to TRBJ1-3; 7 bases agree with TRBD1. The germline V gene has CDR1 MGHRA and CDR2 YSYEKL. V trimming: 0 bases; J trimming: 8 bases; junction bases outside the gene matches: 7. The CDR3 extends over 15 amino acids. The CDR3 bases are TGCGCCAGCAGCCAAGAGTCGGGACAGAGGGACACCATATATTTT. Translated, it gives CASSQESGQRDTIYF.

This clonotype is labeled medium-sized. The rearrangement uses TRBV20-1 and TRBJ2-7; TRBD2 aligns across 8 bases. V lost 6 bases to trimming and J lost 2 bases; unmatched junction nucleotides: 6. Germline values: CDR1 DFQATT, CDR2 SNEGSKA (reference sequence). The CDR3 is 13 amino acids. The DNA for the CDR3 is TGCAGTGCCGGATATAGCGGGACCTACGAGCAGTACTTC. Amino acid sequence: CSAGYSGTYEQYF.

This clonotype was counted between two and nine times. The chain employs TRBV20-1 and TRBJ2-3; 9 bases match TRBD2. This CDR3 is 16 amino acids long. In germline, CDR1 is DFQATT, CDR2 SNEGSKA (reference sequence). The ends lost 4 bases at V and 5 bases at J; junction bases unmatched: 13. The CDR3 loop reads CSANAPSGTTIDTQYF. CDR3 bases: TGCAGTGCTAACGCACCTAGCGGGACTACGATAGATACGCAGTATTTT.

In its sample, this clonotype was seen many times. The genes are TRBV20-1 and TRBJ2-6; 7 nucleotides line up with TRBD1. The CDR3 sequence is 17 residues long. V was pared by 3 bases and J by 0 bases, with 8 bases of the junction left unmatched. Germline V lookup: CDR1 DFQATT, CDR2 SNEGSKA (reference sequence). The CDR3 is CSASAGGDASGANVLTF. CDR3 sequence (DNA): TGCAGTGCTAGCGCAGGGGGTGACGCCTCTGGGGCCAACGTCCTGACTTTC.

In its sample, this clonotype is medium-sized. The gene calls are TRBV20-1 and TRBJ2-5; D is possibly TRBD2 (6 bases). V was shortened by 6 bases and J by 7 bases, with 18 bases between the two germline ends. The germline V gene encodes CDR1 DFQATT and CDR2 SNEGSKA (reference sequence). The CDR3 is made up of 13 amino acids. CDR3 sequence reads: CSAQAGTVGTQYF. In DNA form, the CDR3 reads TGCAGTGCCCAAGCGGGTACCGTGGGGACCCAGTACTTC.

Judged by abundance, this clonotype is medium-sized. The rearrangement joins TRBV20-1 to TRBJ2-1; 7 positions match TRBD2. The CDR3 extends over 14 amino acids. CDR1 and CDR2 from the germline V gene are DFQATT and SNEGSKA (reference sequence). After removal of 8 bases from V and 9 bases from J, the junction contained 16 bases not matched to a gene. The CDR3 DNA reads as TGCAGTTCGACCGGGGCTAGCGGTGAAGGTGAGCAGTTCTTC. It codes for CSSTGASGEGEQFF.

The genes are TRBV5-1 and TRBJ2-1; TRBD2 agrees at 9 bases. In germline, CDR1 is SGHRS, CDR2 YFSETQ. After removal of 0 bases from V and 8 bases from J, the junction contained 9 bases not matched to a gene. The CDR3 runs 16 residues. DNA for the CDR3: TGCGCCAGCAGCTTGGGGTCTAGCGGGATAGTTCATGAGCAGTTCTTC. As protein: CASSLGSSGIVHEQFF.

This clonotype was seen only a few times. This chain uses TRBV19 with TRBJ1-1, with TRBD1 as a possible D gene (6 bases). CDR1 is LNHDA and CDR2 is SQIVND in the germline V gene (reference sequence). V was clipped by 10 bases and J by 4 bases, with 16 bases between them. The CDR3 is 13 residues long. The CDR3 DNA is TGTGCCACCCAGGATCGGGGGGCCACTGAAGCTTTCTTT. Its translation is CATQDRGATEAFF.

The rearrangement joins TRBV20-1 to TRBJ1-1; possibly TRBD1 for D (6 bases). Trimming left V 0 bases short and J 5 bases short, with 13 bases between. Germline assignment: CDR1 DFQATT and CDR2 SNEGSKA (reference sequence). There are 14 residues in the CDR3. The CDR3, as DNA: TGCAGTGCTAGAGACGGGGGACACTGGACTGAAGCTTTCTTT. Amino acid sequence: CSARDGGHWTEAFF.

This clonotype was recorded many times. The chain joins TRBV7-2 to TRBJ1-1, with D possibly being TRBD1 (5 bases). The germline gives CDR1 SGHTA, CDR2 FQGNSA. This CDR3 spans 13 amino acids. V lost 2 bases, J lost 6 bases, and 10 bases lay in between. CDR3 in amino acids: CASSLSDMAEAFF. CDR3 DNA: TGTGCCAGCAGCTTATCGGACATGGCTGAAGCTTTCTTT.

This clonotype showed up many times. The chain is built from TRBV20-1 and TRBJ2-1; 11 positions match TRBD2. Germline CDR1 is DFQATT and CDR2 is SNEGSKA (reference sequence). The V and J ends lost 4 bases and 3 bases, in that order; junction bases with no gene match: 2. The CDR3 runs 14 residues. In DNA form, the CDR3 reads TGCAGTGCTATCCTAGCGGGGGGCTACAATGAGCAGTTCTTC. Protein sequence: CSAILAGGYNEQFF.

Notes on this clonotype: At one end, the junction sequence differs from germline, possibly due to a read error. The chain combines TRBV7-2 with TRBJ2-1; 7 nucleotides line up with TRBD2. The CDR3 runs to 14 residues. Germline CDR1 SGHTA, CDR2 FQGNSA. The CDR3 loop reads CASSLAEGRVEQFF. The CDR3 coding sequence is TGTGCCAGCAGCCTAGCGGAGGGAAGGGTTGAGCAGTTCTTC.

A word on this clonotype: A read error is possible here, since a much larger clone lies one base away. This chain uses TRBV20-1 with TRBJ2-5, with D possibly matching TRBD2 (5 bases). CDR1 is DFQATT, CDR2 SNEGSKA, per germline (reference sequence). V lost 6 bases, J lost 6 bases, and 17 bases lay in between. The CDR3 sequence is 13 residues long. In DNA form, the CDR3 reads TGCAGTGCAATCCAGACCCGGGATAAGACCCAGTACTTC. Translated: CSAIQTRDKTQYF.